Below, one T cell receptor (beta chain) is given with its context. The source of the sample is a study of T cells in Graves' hyperthyroidism and ophthalmopathy. Trimming stripped 7 bases from V and 2 bases from J, with 12 bases between. The CDR3 is made up of 13 amino acids. Germline loops: CDR1 SGHKS, CDR2 YYEKEE (reference sequence). The CDR3 regions of TCR beta were amplified from RNA transcripts. First-round RT-PCR of the TCR CDR3 relied on the HTBI primer set. TCRdb itself ran the multiplex PCR reads through MiXCR, one entry per CDR3 protein. The table lists roughly 700,000 distinct CDR3 sequences, approximately 40% of them singletons.

The chain uses TRBV5-5 and TRBJ1-1; D unclear. The sequence derives from a middle-aged woman with Graves' hyperthyroidism. The sequencing sample was made of blood. This CDR3 reads CASSPIVNTEAFF. The CDR3 DNA sequence: TGTGCCAGCTCACCAATTGTAAACACTGAAGCTTTCTTT. The complete variable domain, with remaining parts taken from reference TRBV5-5 and TRBJ1-1, reads DAGVTQSPTHLIKTRGQQVTLRCSPISGHKSVSWYQQVLGQGPQFIFQYYEKEERGRGNFPDRFSARQFPNYSSELNVNALLLGDSALYLCASSPIVNTEAFFGQGTRLTVV.